The 23 T cell receptor beta chains in this list originate from one sample, sequenced in a study of blood T cells in healthy people across ages. A J-beta primer mix and a sample-barcoded 5' primer were used in a second PCR of about 7 to 12 cycles. Each CDR3 protein is one row after TCRdb ran MiXCR on the 5' RACE reads. This sample carries approximately 780,000 distinct CDR3 sequences, about 26% of them seen once, and the ten largest clones take less than 3.5%. This same sample was also taken into another study, of T cells of mothers and their children.

Material for sequencing was blood. All receptors come from a boy aged 10-17 years in good health.

The chain has TRBV29-1 and TRBJ1-2, with TRBD1 identical over 7 bases. Germline V lookup: CDR1 SQVTM, CDR2 ANQGSEA. CDR3 length: 15 residues. With V trimmed by 1 base and J by 6 bases, 11 bases remained unmatched. CDR3 nucleotides: TGCAGCGTTGAAGTAACGAGACAGGGTCCGAATGGCTACACCTTC. The encoded protein is CSVEVTRQGPNGYTF.

This rearrangement joins TRBV9 to TRBJ2-3; a weak D match, TRBD1 (5 bases). Germline values: CDR1 SGDLS, CDR2 YYNGEE. V lost 0 bases, J lost 3 bases, and 8 bases lay in between. The CDR3 has 14 residues. The chain's CDR3 is CASSVAQETDTQYF. For the CDR3, the DNA is TGTGCCAGCAGCGTAGCACAGGAGACAGATACGCAGTATTTT. Using reference TRBV9 and TRBJ2-3 for the parts outside the CDR3, the full variable domain is DSGVTQTPKHLITATGQRVTLRCSPRSGDLSVYWYQQSLDQGLQFLIQYYNGEERAKGNILERFSAQQFPDLHSELNLSSLELGDSALYFCASSVAQETDTQYFGPGTRLTVL.

The rearrangement joins TRBV11-2 to TRBJ1-3, with no clear D. The V gene lost 2 bases and the J gene lost 0 bases, with 5 bases spanning the gap. CDR3 length equals 14 residues. CDR1 SGHAT and CDR2 FQNNGV come from the germline V gene. The DNA of the CDR3 is TGTGCCAGCAGCTTACTTATCTCTGGAAACACCATATATTTT. It specifies CASSLLISGNTIYF.

This clonotype was detected many times. The rearrangement links TRBV7-2 to TRBJ1-3; D is ambiguous. The CDR3 totals 13 residues. Trimming removed 3 bases at V and 0 bases at J, with 3 bases between. In germline, CDR1 is SGHTA, CDR2 FQGNSA. This chain's CDR3 is CASSLGSGNTIYF. CDR3 coding DNA: TGTGCCAGCAGCTTGGGCTCTGGAAACACCATATATTTT.

In this sample, this clonotype turned up a few times. The chain employs TRBV28 and TRBJ1-1; weak D call: TRBD1 (5 bases). Germline V gene data show CDR1 as MDHEN and CDR2 as SYDVKM. Trimming removed 2 bases at V and 6 bases at J, with 16 bases between. The CDR3 sequence is 15 residues long. The CDR3 reads CASSLRPRDRSEAFF. DNA of the CDR3: TGTGCCAGCAGTTTAAGGCCCCGGGACCGCTCTGAAGCTTTCTTT.

This clonotype was found many times. A read error may account for a junction end that differs from germline. This rearrangement joins TRBV27 to TRBJ2-7; TRBD2 might be the D (5 bases). Germline V gene data show CDR1 as MNHEY and CDR2 as SMNVEV (reference sequence). The CDR3 spans 13 residues. In nucleotides, the CDR3 is TGTGCCAGCAGCTTATCCCGGGGATACGAGCAGTACTTC. Protein: CASSLSRGYEQYF.

The chain employs TRBV5-1 and TRBJ2-3; the D is unclear. Trimming stripped 6 bases from V and 0 bases from J, with 14 bases between. Germline values: CDR1 SGHRS, CDR2 YFSETQ. CDR3 length: 15 residues. The CDR3 DNA follows: TGCGCCAGCACCCGGCGGCTACCTAGCACAGATACGCAGTATTTT. Amino acid sequence: CASTRRLPSTDTQYF.

This clonotype was counted between two and nine times. The chain carries TRBV3-1 and TRBJ1-2; D is undetermined. Deletions cut 1 base from V and 2 bases from J, with 5 bases between. The CDR3 runs to 13 residues. Germline CDR1 and CDR2: LGHDT and YNNKEL (reference sequence). CDR3 amino acids: CASSQGRNYGYTF. The CDR3 DNA is TGTGCCAGCAGCCAAGGACGGAACTATGGCTACACCTTC.

This clonotype was detected only a few times. The CDR3 bases are TGTGCCAGCAGTTTATACGGCAGGGCCTACGAGCAGTACTTC. Protein product: CASSLYGRAYEQYF. The J gene is TRBJ2-7, the V gene TRBV27, with D perhaps TRBD1 (5 bases). Germline CDR1 MNHEY, CDR2 SMNVEV (reference sequence). CDR3 length equals 14 residues. Trimming removed 1 base at V and 2 bases at J, with 9 bases between.

The chain combines TRBV20-1 with TRBJ1-1; TRBD1 is a possible D gene (6 bases). The germline V gene encodes CDR1 DFQATT and CDR2 SNEGSKA (reference sequence). The CDR3 runs 14 residues. Trimming took off 6 bases at V and 1 base at J, with 15 bases between the two ends. CDR3 sequence reads: CSAVTPRGNTEAFF. CDR3 sequence (DNA): TGCAGTGCCGTCACCCCCAGGGGGAACACTGAAGCTTTCTTT.

Only a few counts were recorded for this clonotype. The chain employs TRBV3-1 and TRBJ2-7, with D unresolved. The length of the CDR3 is 14 residues. The germline V gene has CDR1 LGHDT and CDR2 YNNKEL (reference sequence). The germline V and J ends were trimmed by 7 bases and 0 bases, with 13 bases remaining between them. CDR3 sequence: CASTPSTGSYEQYF. The CDR3 region has the DNA TGTGCCAGCACTCCTTCGACCGGCTCCTACGAGCAGTACTTC.

This clonotype was recorded a few times. The CDR3 DNA is TGCAGTGCTAGTTCTGGGGAGGAGCAGCCCCAGCATTTT. This encodes CSASSGEEQPQHF. The V and J genes are TRBV20-1 and TRBJ1-5, with D hard to call. Germline-derived CDR1 and CDR2 are DFQATT and SNEGSKA (reference sequence). This CDR3 contains 13 residues. Trimming left V 3 bases short and J 7 bases short, with 13 bases between.

The chain joins TRBV3-1 to TRBJ2-1; D may correspond to TRBD1 or TRBD2 (5 bases each). This CDR3 has 14 amino acids. Germline CDR1 reads LGHDT; CDR2 reads YNNKEL (reference sequence). The V and J ends lost 4 bases and 2 bases respectively, with 9 bases between them. CDR3 nucleotide sequence: TGTGCCAGCAGCCGGGACGACGCCTACAATGAGCAGTTCTTC. Encoded protein: CASSRDDAYNEQFF.

The CDR3 region is CASRGAGVRETQYF. The CDR3 nucleotides are TGTGCCAGCAGGGGGGCGGGGGTGAGGGAGACCCAGTACTTC. The V gene is TRBV28, the J gene TRBJ2-5, with a tentative D call TRBD2 (7 bases). Trimming pared 6 bases from V and 5 bases from J, leaving 16 bases between. This CDR3 is built from 14 residues. In germline, CDR1 is MDHEN, CDR2 SYDVKM. Based on the CDR3 plus reference TRBV28 and TRBJ2-5, the full variable domain is DVKVTQSSRYLVKRTGEKVFLECVQDMDHENMFWYRQDPGLGLRLIYFSYDVKMKEKGDIPEGYSVSREKKERFSLILESASTNQTSMYLCASRGAGVRETQYFGPGTRLLVL.

The chain couples TRBV5-5 to TRBJ2-5; 8 nucleotides match TRBD1. Germline V gene sequence: CDR1 SGHKS, CDR2 YYEKEE (reference sequence). The CDR3 has 16 amino acids. J was trimmed by 5 bases and V by 0 bases; bases with no gene match: 9. This chain's CDR3 is CASSLVGQGLGETQYF. CDR3 coding DNA: TGTGCCAGCAGCTTGGTCGGACAGGGCCTCGGGGAGACCCAGTACTTC.

In its sample, this clonotype was seen a few times. The CDR3 region has the DNA TGTGCCAGCAGCCAAGTCGGGGGCTCCTACGAGCAGTACTTC. This encodes CASSQVGGSYEQYF. The chain joins TRBV3-1 to TRBJ2-7; a weak D match, TRBD2 (6 bases). Germline CDR1 and CDR2: LGHDT and YNNKEL (reference sequence). Between the trimmed V and J ends, which lost 1 base and 0 bases, there was a span of 7 bases. The CDR3 contains 14 residues.

The chain links TRBV7-3 to TRBJ1-1, with D possibly matching TRBD1 (5 bases). Germline V gene sequence: CDR1 SGHTA, CDR2 FQGTGA. The CDR3 loop spans 16 amino acids. V lost 4 bases, J lost 1 base, and 16 bases lay in between. CDR3 amino acids: CASSSYPDISNTEAFF. CDR3 in DNA: TGTGCCAGCAGCTCCTACCCGGACATCTCGAACACTGAAGCTTTCTTT.

The J gene is TRBJ2-5, the V gene TRBV4-1; TRBD2 matches 14 bases. V lost 4 bases and J lost 0; bases outside the gene matches: 13. CDR1 and CDR2 from the germline V gene are MGHRA and YSYEKL. This CDR3 contains 20 residues. Written as DNA, the CDR3 is TGCGCCAGCAGCCGATTCACCGGGACTAGCGGGGGCTCTTACCAAGAGACCCAGTACTTC. Amino acids: CASSRFTGTSGGSYQETQYF.

The chain uses TRBV24-1 and TRBJ2-2; D may be TRBD1 (5 bases). CDR3 size: 14 residues. Germline assignment: CDR1 KGHDR and CDR2 SFDVKD. Trimming removed 5 bases from V and 1 base from J, with 7 bases in between. The CDR3 DNA follows: TGTGCCACCAGTGGCCAGGGGAACACCGGGGAGCTGTTTTTT. Translated, it gives CATSGQGNTGELFF.

V is TRBV29-1 and J is TRBJ2-5; 8 bases line up with TRBD2. The CDR3 is made up of 13 amino acids. Germline V CDR1 and CDR2: SQVTM, ANQGSEA. J was trimmed by 4 bases and V by 6 bases; bases with no gene match: 7. CDR3 loop: CSVRTSRAETQYF. The CDR3 DNA reads TGCAGCGTGCGGACTAGCAGGGCAGAGACCCAGTACTTC.

The chain uses TRBV7-3 and TRBJ2-5; 11 bases map to TRBD1. The trim removed 1 base at V and 1 base at J, leaving 11 bases unmatched. The CDR3 covers 19 residues. Germline CDR1 is SGHTA and CDR2 is FQGTGA. The CDR3 loop is CASSLRGPGQGAFQETQYF. The CDR3 DNA sequence: TGTGCCAGCAGCTTAAGGGGTCCCGGACAGGGGGCTTTCCAAGAGACCCAGTACTTC.

The genes are TRBV6-5 and TRBJ1-4; 9 nucleotides align to TRBD1. V dropped 4 bases and J dropped 7; count of bases not matched to a gene: 7. CDR1 is MNHEY and CDR2 is SVGAGI in the germline V gene. The CDR3 loop spans 15 amino acids. The CDR3 bases are TGTGCCAGCAGTTCGGGGACAGGGCTTGGTGAAAAACTGTTTTTT. This codes for CASSSGTGLGEKLFF.

This clonotype was counted a few times. V and J are TRBV5-1 and TRBJ2-3, with TRBD2 as a possible D gene (5 bases). The germline V gene encodes CDR1 SGHRS and CDR2 YFSETQ. The CDR3 loop spans 10 amino acids. V gave up 7 bases and J gave up 5 bases, with 5 bases separating them. Here the CDR3 reads CASAGDTQYF. The DNA for the CDR3 is TGCGCCAGCGCGGGAGATACGCAGTATTTT.